This entry concerns a single TCR beta chain. Its cognate antigen is unknown. The record originates from a study of siplizumab effects on memory and regulatory T cells. CDR1 and CDR2 from the germline V gene are MNHNY and SVGAGI (reference sequence). This CDR3 comprises 14 residues. Trimming removed 2 bases from V and 4 bases from J, with 11 bases in between. Study results and caveats: Among sequences traceable to unstimulated CD4+ memory cells, alloreactive ones were significantly reduced by siplizumab.

Approximately 10^5 TCR templates were measured in each sample. Sequenced by immunoSEQ multiplex PCR; TCRdb stores in-frame clones only, minus some. The sample records some 90,000 clones, about 90% being singletons. Material for sequencing was CD4+ T cells sorted from blood. The rearrangement links TRBV6-6 to TRBJ1-1; D might be TRBD1 (5 bases). This TCR was recovered from a human donor in good health. The CDR3 protein is CASSYQGIGTEAFF. For the CDR3, the DNA is TGTGCCAGCAGTTACCAGGGAATAGGCACTGAAGCTTTCTTT.